The source of this T cell receptor beta chain is a study of identifying expanded T cells in peripheral blood. Findings of the study overall: Roughly 1.2 clones differed between technical replicates, versus approximately 17 and 20 over time. Clone count variance between roughly two-week samples rose with total template count.

As concerns this clone: Its cognate antigen is unknown.

During the collection period, no donor immune events like infections were recorded. Clones were read by immunoSEQ multiplex PCR, and TCRdb kept only the in-frame ones, dropping some. The top ten clones hold approximately 6% of a sample with tens of thousands of clones, roughly 88% of them seen once. CDR1 is LNHDA and CDR2 is SQIVND in the germline V gene (reference sequence). Trimming removed 1 base from V and 4 bases from J; junction bases left unmatched: 3. This CDR3 has 15 residues. The receptor comes from a person aged 18-69 years in good health. The rearrangement uses TRBV19 and TRBJ1-2; TRBD1 agrees at 10 bases. Material: blood. The CDR3 sequence is CASSIAGTGAYGYTF. CDR3 in DNA: TGTGCCAGTAGTATAGCCGGGACAGGGGCCTATGGCTACACCTTC.